These 28 T cell receptor beta chains were sequenced from one sample in a study of cytomegalovirus exposure and HLA in healthy donors. Amplification used 60 Vbeta primers and 13 Jbeta primers. Assay used: immunoSEQ multiplex PCR; TCRdb lists only in-frame clones, some missing. Its table records some 46,000 clones. Sequencing was done on a sample of PBMCs. Receptor source: a woman aged 25 to 39 in good health and CMV-seronegative.

The chain recombines TRBV29-1 with TRBJ2-3; 10 positions match TRBD2. There are 15 residues in the CDR3. Germline V lookup: CDR1 SQVTM, CDR2 ANQGSEA. The V gene end was trimmed by 5 bases and the J gene end by 0 bases; junction bases not matched to a gene: 5. The CDR3 DNA reads as TGCAGCGTTCGGACTAGCGGAGCTAGCACAGATACGCAGTATTTT. This translates into CSVRTSGASTDTQYF.

V and J are TRBV19 and TRBJ2-1; 12 bases align to TRBD2. This CDR3 region has 16 residues. J lost 2 bases, V lost 3 bases, and 2 bases had no gene match. Germline V lookup: CDR1 LNHDA, CDR2 SQIVND (reference sequence). The CDR3 DNA reads as TGTGCCAGTAGTATCTCTAGCGGGAGGGCCTACAATGAGCAGTTCTTC. Translating gives CASSISSGRAYNEQFF. Together with reference TRBV19 and TRBJ2-1, the CDR3 gives the full variable domain: DGGITQSPKYLFRKEGQNVTLSCEQNLNHDAMYWYRQDPGQGLRLIYYSQIVNDFQKGDIAEGYSVSREKKESFPLTVTSAQKNPTAFYLCASSISSGRAYNEQFFGPGTRLTVL.

V usage is TRBV6-1 and J usage is TRBJ2-5, with 14 bases fitting TRBD2. The length of the CDR3 is 14 residues. Germline CDR1 and CDR2: MNHNS and SASEGT. V lost 6 bases, J lost 3 bases, and 0 bases stayed unmatched. DNA of the CDR3: TGTGCCAGCAGGACTAGCGGGGGGGAAGAGACCCAGTACTTC. Protein product: CASRTSGGEETQYF.

The rearrangement joins TRBV6-5 to TRBJ1-3, with 8 bases identical to TRBD1. CDR1 and CDR2 from the germline V gene are MNHEY and SVGAGI. The CDR3 has 15 amino acids. V was clipped by 5 bases and J by 0 bases; unmatched bases: 3. The CDR3 region is CASSRDRYSGNTIYF. The CDR3 coding sequence is TGTGCCAGCAGTAGGGACAGGTACTCTGGAAACACCATATATTTT.

V usage is TRBV7-3 and J usage is TRBJ2-7; 13 nucleotides align to TRBD2. Germline V CDR1 and CDR2: SGHTA, FQGTGA. The CDR3 is made up of 15 amino acids. The trim removed 4 bases at V and 6 bases at J, leaving 6 bases unmatched. The chain's CDR3 is CASSSTGLAGLEQYF. The CDR3 DNA reads as TGTGCCAGCAGCTCAACGGGACTAGCGGGACTCGAGCAGTACTTC.

The rearrangement links TRBV7-2 to TRBJ1-1; TRBD1 matches 7 bases. V gave up 6 bases and J gave up 5 bases; unmatched junction bases: 12. The CDR3 contains 15 residues. In germline, CDR1 is SGHTA, CDR2 FQGNSA. The CDR3 region is CASRGRSPRGTEAFF. The CDR3 coding sequence is TGTGCCAGCAGAGGACGGAGTCCCAGGGGGACTGAAGCTTTCTTT.

The chain combines TRBV6-1 with TRBJ2-7, with unresolved D. This CDR3 has 12 residues. Germline V gene lookup returns CDR1 MNHNS and CDR2 SASEGT. V lost 6 bases and J lost 4, with 10 bases in between. CDR3 loop: CASSALRYEQYF. The DNA of the CDR3 is TGTGCCAGCAGCGCCCTACGGTACGAGCAGTACTTC.

This sequence joins TRBV2 and TRBJ1-2; the match to TRBD1 covers 9 bases. The ends lost 8 bases at V and 5 bases at J; junction bases unmatched: 3. The CDR3 spans 12 residues. The germline V gene has CDR1 SNHLY and CDR2 FYNNEI. In DNA form, the CDR3 reads TGTGCCAGCCGACAGGGGGAATATGGCTACACCTTC. This encodes CASRQGEYGYTF. The full variable domain, with the rest looked up from reference TRBV2 and TRBJ1-2, is EPEVTQTPSHQVTQMGQEVILRCVPISNHLYFYWYRQILGQKVEFLVSFYNNEISEKSEIFDDQFSVERPDGSNFTLKIRSTKLEDSAMYFCASRQGEYGYTFGSGTRLTVV.

The chain has TRBV6-5 and TRBJ1-1; perhaps TRBD1 as D (5 bases). Germline CDR1 MNHEY, CDR2 SVGAGI. Trimming took off 5 bases at V and 0 bases at J, with 13 bases between the two ends. The CDR3 has 15 residues. The chain's CDR3 is CASSNRQGMNTEAFF. The CDR3, as DNA: TGTGCCAGCAGTAACCGCCAGGGAATGAACACTGAAGCTTTCTTT.

The V gene is TRBV28, the J gene TRBJ2-1, with D maybe TRBD2 (6 bases). Deletions cut 6 bases from V and 9 bases from J, with 12 bases between. The V gene's germline CDR1 is MDHEN and CDR2 SYDVKM. The CDR3 has 12 residues. The chain's CDR3 is CASSTTRLEQFF. CDR3 DNA sequence: TGTGCCAGCAGCACGACTAGACTTGAGCAGTTCTTC.

The chain couples TRBV18 to TRBJ1-2, with unresolved D. Trimming took off 2 bases at V and 7 bases at J, with 11 bases between the two ends. Germline V gives CDR1 KGHSH, CDR2 LQKENI. The length of the CDR3 is 13 residues. CDR3 bases: TGTGCCAGCTCACCATCCGGTTCTGGTGGCTACACCTTC. This codes for CASSPSGSGGYTF.

This rearrangement joins TRBV4-2 to TRBJ1-2; D is possibly TRBD1 (5 bases). Trimming shortened V by 1 base and J by 0 bases, and 15 bases separated the two germline ends. This CDR3 is built from 17 residues. In germline, CDR1 is LGHNA, CDR2 YNFKEQ. The CDR3 here is CASSQAVLTGSNYGYTF. In DNA form, the CDR3 reads TGTGCCAGCAGCCAAGCCGTTTTAACAGGCTCTAACTATGGCTACACCTTC.

The chain has TRBV12-5 and TRBJ1-5, with D perhaps TRBD1 (5 bases). Germline V gene lookup returns CDR1 LGHNT and CDR2 FRNRAP. The CDR3 has 12 amino acids. V was shortened by 6 bases and J by 4 bases, with 7 bases between the two germline ends. CDR3 loop: CASGQENQPQHF. The CDR3 nucleotides read TGTGCTAGTGGACAGGAAAATCAGCCCCAGCATTTT.

The J gene is TRBJ2-7, the V gene TRBV4-1; tentative D call: TRBD1 (5 bases). Germline-derived CDR1 and CDR2 are MGHRA and YSYEKL. The CDR3 sequence is 16 residues long. V was clipped by 2 bases and J by 5 bases, with 19 bases between them. CDR3 loop: CASSQNGHPASNEQYF. In DNA form, the CDR3 reads TGCGCCAGCAGCCAAAACGGACACCCTGCTAGTAACGAGCAGTACTTC.

The chain joins TRBV7-9 to TRBJ1-4; 8 bases map to TRBD1. The V gene end was trimmed by 2 bases and the J gene end by 4 bases; junction bases not matched to a gene: 12. CDR3 size: 18 residues. Germline lookup yields CDR1 SEHNR and CDR2 FQNEAQ (reference sequence). The chain's CDR3 is CASSLPGQGLGYNEKLFF. The CDR3, as DNA: TGTGCCAGCAGCTTACCCGGACAGGGCTTAGGGTATAATGAAAAACTGTTTTTT.

Written as DNA, the CDR3 is TGTGCCAGCAGGCCTCTTAGCGGGAGTCGCGGCGAGCAGTACTTC. Its protein is CASRPLSGSRGEQYF. The V call is TRBV6-5, the J call TRBJ2-7, with TRBD2 identical over 9 bases. Per the germline V gene, CDR1 is MNHEY and CDR2 is SVGAGI. This CDR3 is built from 15 residues. J was trimmed by 6 bases and V by 6 bases; bases with no gene match: 12.

The chain employs TRBV12-2 and TRBJ2-7; the DNA was not used to check the table's D call, TRBD2. TRBV12-2 is a recognized pseudogene. The CDR3 covers 21 residues. For the CDR3, the DNA is TGTGCAAGTCGCTCGATCGAGGGGACTAGCGTTCAAGAAGGTACCGCCTACGAGCAGTACTTC. Protein product: CASRSIEGTSVQEGTAYEQYF.

The V and J genes are TRBV28 and TRBJ1-2; 7 bases agree with TRBD1. The CDR3 consists of 13 residues. The J segment lost 3 bases and the V segment lost 3 bases, leaving 1 base of the junction unmatched. The germline V gene encodes CDR1 MDHEN and CDR2 SYDVKM. CDR3 sequence: CASSFTGDYGYTF. CDR3 in DNA: TGTGCCAGCAGTTTTACAGGGGACTATGGCTACACCTTC.

The V gene is TRBV6-1, the J gene TRBJ1-4; D is unclear. The germline gives CDR1 MNHNS, CDR2 SASEGT. Trimming took off 3 bases at V and 4 bases at J, with 21 bases between the two ends. The CDR3 runs 18 residues. In DNA, the CDR3 is TGTGCCAGCAGTGAGAGTCGGTTTCCTCTCACTCTTAATGAAAAACTGTTTTTT. This encodes CASSESRFPLTLNEKLFF.

The chain couples TRBV6-5 to TRBJ2-5, with D hard to call. V lost 2 bases, J lost 5 bases, and 9 bases lay in between. Germline CDR1 reads MNHEY; CDR2 reads SVGAGI. The CDR3 runs to 13 residues. The CDR3 reads CASSYDPRETQYF. The CDR3 nucleotides read TGTGCCAGCAGTTACGACCCCAGGGAGACCCAGTACTTC.

This chain links TRBV28 with TRBJ2-7, with D possibly TRBD2 on 5 matching bases. Per the germline V gene, CDR1 is MDHEN and CDR2 is SYDVKM. CDR3 length: 15 residues. Trimming took 6 bases from V and 2 from J, leaving 17 bases between them. The DNA of the CDR3 is TGTGCCAGCAGCCCCCCGGGGTCGCCCCCCTACGAGCAGTACTTC. This sequence encodes CASSPPGSPPYEQYF.

The CDR3 sequence is CASSRTSGRGNEQFF. The CDR3 DNA sequence: TGTGCCAGCAGCCGCACTAGCGGGAGGGGCAATGAGCAGTTCTTC. The rearrangement links TRBV7-9 to TRBJ2-1, with 13 bases lining up with TRBD2. The CDR3 loop spans 15 amino acids. CDR1 and CDR2 (germline): SEHNR, FQNEAQ (reference sequence). V trimming: 5 bases; J trimming: 6 bases; junction bases outside the gene matches: 4.

The chain links TRBV5-6 to TRBJ2-1, with 7 bases fitting TRBD2. Germline CDR1 reads SGHDT; CDR2 reads YYEEEE. The CDR3 covers 15 residues. Trimming at V came to 0 bases and at J to 8 bases, leaving 8 bases not matched to a gene. The CDR3 bases are TGTGCCAGCAGCTTGGGCGGGAGTCCGGGGGATGAGCAGTTCTTC. This codes for CASSLGGSPGDEQFF.

The chain has TRBV5-1 and TRBJ1-5; the D gene is possibly TRBD1 (6 bases). CDR1 is SGHRS and CDR2 is YFSETQ in the germline V gene. The CDR3 spans 14 residues. With 0 bases removed from V and 2 bases from J, the gap between germline ends came to 6 bases. CDR3 loop: CASSLGTGNQPQHF. The CDR3 DNA reads TGCGCCAGCAGCTTGGGGACAGGCAATCAGCCCCAGCATTTT.

CDR3 sequence: CASSVPGQDDEQYF. The DNA of the CDR3 is TGTGCCAGCAGTGTTCCGGGACAGGACGACGAGCAGTACTTC. The rearrangement uses TRBV28 and TRBJ2-7, with 8 nucleotides matching TRBD1. The CDR3 runs to 14 residues. V was clipped by 5 bases and J by 5 bases; unmatched bases: 8. Per the germline V gene, CDR1 is MDHEN and CDR2 is SYDVKM.

The chain is built from TRBV29-1 and TRBJ1-1; a possible D gene is TRBD1 (6 bases). The CDR3 runs 12 residues. Trimming left V 2 bases short and J 4 bases short, with 8 bases between. Germline-derived CDR1 and CDR2 are SQVTM and ANQGSEA. The CDR3 DNA reads TGCAGCGTTGAAACAGGGATCACTGAAGCTTTCTTT. Translating it yields CSVETGITEAFF. The full variable domain, rest sourced from reference TRBV29-1 and TRBJ1-1, is SAVISQKPSRDICQRGTSLTIQCQVDSQVTMMFWYRQQPGQSLTLIATANQGSEATYESGFVIDKFPISRPNLTFSTLTVSNMSPEDSSIYLCSVETGITEAFFGQGTRLTVV.

This rearrangement joins TRBV18 to TRBJ1-1; tentatively, D is TRBD1 (5 bases). The germline V gene encodes CDR1 KGHSH and CDR2 LQKENI. The V end lost 2 bases, the J end lost 0 bases, and 7 bases lay between the germline ends. This CDR3 contains 14 residues. CDR3 sequence reads: CASSPRQMNTEAFF. For the CDR3, the DNA is TGTGCCAGCTCACCAAGACAGATGAACACTGAAGCTTTCTTT.

The chain has TRBV18 and TRBJ1-2; D possibly corresponds to TRBD1 (5 bases). Germline V lookup: CDR1 KGHSH, CDR2 LQKENI. The CDR3 runs to 14 residues. The V gene lost 7 bases and the J gene lost 8 bases, with 20 bases spanning the gap. The CDR3 reads CASFELQAAGGYTF. The CDR3 bases are TGTGCCAGCTTCGAATTACAGGCGGCTGGCGGCTACACCTTC.